What follows is one T cell receptor (beta chain) and its context. This record belongs to a study of response to subunit inactivated influenza vaccine. TCRdb passed the RT-PCR reads through MiXCR, listing each CDR3 protein once. The sample shows about 570,000 distinct CDR3 sequences, around 11% of them seen only once. This sample was also put to use in a study of T cells expressing NK-cell markers. As reported in that work: 5'RACE template switching with UMIs generated TCR beta cDNA. Seven sequenced donors out of eight were HCMV-seropositive, one seronegative.

Specimen: PBMCs from blood, collected on the day of vaccination. The receptor was derived from a man aged 45-65 years who received an inactivated influenza vaccine.

CDR3 amino acids: CASSSDRAGTEAFF. The DNA of the CDR3 is TGTGCCAGCAGCTCTGACAGGGCCGGAACTGAAGCTTTCTTT. This chain uses TRBV11-2 with TRBJ1-1; 7 bases line up with TRBD1. This CDR3 is built from 14 residues. Germline CDR1 reads SGHAT; CDR2 reads FQNNGV. J lost 5 bases, V lost 4 bases, and 7 bases had no gene match.